This TCR beta chain is drawn from a study of shared clonotypes between healthy human individuals. Study-wide background: The plates for each donor numbered three CD4 naive, three CD4 memory, two CD8 naive and one CD8 memory. General study results and limits: What limited the represented genetic and exposure-history diversity was the small number of donors.

Sequenced by immunoSEQ multiplex PCR; TCRdb stores in-frame clones only, minus some. The sample has about 2.2 million clones, 85% to 95% seen once. In this sample, this clone turned up a few times. Antigen specificity is unknown. The V segment lost 8 bases and the J segment 6 bases; nucleotides outside the gene matches: 4. The length of the CDR3 is 11 residues. Germline CDR1 is GTSNPN and CDR2 is SVGIG (reference sequence). Naive CD8 populations comprised CD45RO-negative cells positively selected for CCR7, excluding terminally differentiated effector memory CD45RA+ cells. The healthy adult donors were HIV-negative and reported no recent acute infections or vaccinations.

The receptor's source is a man younger than 35 in good health. Some clones in this sample may be carry-over from other donors' samples. The sequenced sample consisted of naive CD8+ T cells from PBMCs. V gene TRBV30 combines with J gene TRBJ1-1, with 9 bases that match TRBD1. The CDR3 sequence: CANRQGAEAFF. The CDR3 nucleotides read TGTGCCAATCGACAGGGGGCTGAAGCTTTCTTT.